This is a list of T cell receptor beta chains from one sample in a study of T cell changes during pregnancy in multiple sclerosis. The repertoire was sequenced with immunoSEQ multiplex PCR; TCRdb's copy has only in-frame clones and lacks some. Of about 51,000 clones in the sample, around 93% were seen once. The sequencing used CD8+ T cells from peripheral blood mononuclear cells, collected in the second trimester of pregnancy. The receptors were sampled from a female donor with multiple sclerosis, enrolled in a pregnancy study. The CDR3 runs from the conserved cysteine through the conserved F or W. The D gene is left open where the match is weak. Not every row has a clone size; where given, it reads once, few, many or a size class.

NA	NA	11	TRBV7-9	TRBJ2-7	CASRSSYEQYF	TGTGCCAGCCGGAGCTCCTACGAGCAGTACTTC
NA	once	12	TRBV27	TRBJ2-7	CASRNYDYEQYF	TGTGCCAGCCGTAACTATGACTACGAGCAGTACTTC
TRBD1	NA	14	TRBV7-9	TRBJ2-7	CASSLGTGPLEQYF	TGTGCCAGCAGCTTAGGGACAGGGCCCTTGGAGCAGTACTTC
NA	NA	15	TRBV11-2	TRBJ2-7	CASSSPPGFSYEQYF	TGTGCCAGCAGCTCCCCCCCCGGGTTTTCCTACGAGCAGTACTTC
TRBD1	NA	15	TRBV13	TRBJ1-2	CASSTRDRGRQGYTF	TGTGCCAGCAGCACCCGGGACAGGGGGCGACAGGGCTACACCTTC
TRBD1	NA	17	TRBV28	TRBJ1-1	CASSSTMGTGEDTEAFF	TGTGCCAGCAGCTCCACGATGGGGACAGGGGAGGACACTGAAGCTTTCTTT
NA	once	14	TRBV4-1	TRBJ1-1	CASSQVEGNTEAFF	TGCGCCAGCAGCCAAGTTGAGGGGAACACTGAAGCTTTCTTT
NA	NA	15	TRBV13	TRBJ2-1	CASKAMAGPYNEQFF	TGTGCCAGCAAGGCCATGGCAGGGCCTTACAATGAGCAGTTCTTC
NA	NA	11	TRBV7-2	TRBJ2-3	CASLVADTQYF	TGTGCCAGCCTAGTGGCAGATACGCAGTATTTT
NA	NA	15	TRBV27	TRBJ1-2	CASSSGTPGSDGYTF	TGTGCCAGCAGTTCGGGGACACCGGGGAGTGATGGCTACACCTTC
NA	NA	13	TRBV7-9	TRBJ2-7	CASEHGGSYEQYF	TGTGCCAGCGAACACGGGGGCTCCTACGAGCAGTACTTC
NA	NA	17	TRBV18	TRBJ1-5	CASSQGRETYSNQPQHF	TGTGCCAGCTCCCAGGGACGGGAGACCTATAGCAATCAGCCCCAGCATTTT
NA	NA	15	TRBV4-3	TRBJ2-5	CASSQGWGTKETQYF	TGCGCCAGCAGCCAAGGGTGGGGCACCAAAGAGACCCAGTACTTC
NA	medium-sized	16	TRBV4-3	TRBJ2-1	CASSQGLGGSYNEQFF	TGCGCCAGCAGCCAGGGGTTAGGGGGATCCTACAATGAGCAGTTCTTC
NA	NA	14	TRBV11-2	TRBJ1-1	CASSSLDSNTEAFF	TGTGCCAGCAGCTCCTTAGATTCGAACACTGAAGCTTTCTTT
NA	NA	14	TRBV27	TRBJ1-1	CASSLGGPDTEAFF	TGTGCCAGCAGTTTGGGGGGGCCGGACACTGAAGCTTTCTTT
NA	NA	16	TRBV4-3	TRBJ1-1	CASSQDYWGPNTEAFF	TGCGCCAGCAGCCAAGATTATTGGGGGCCGAACACTGAAGCTTTCTTT
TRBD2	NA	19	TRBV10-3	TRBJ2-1	CAIRPGGGHRREHGDEQFF	TGTGCCATCAGGCCGGGCGGGGGGCACCGAAGGGAACATGGCGATGAGCAGTTCTTC
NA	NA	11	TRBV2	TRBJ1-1	CASAGNTEAFF	TGTGCCAGTGCAGGGAACACTGAAGCTTTCTTT
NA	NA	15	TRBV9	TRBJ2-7	CASSGEQFFSYEQYF	TGTGCCAGCAGCGGGGAGCAGTTTTTTTCCTACGAGCAGTACTTC
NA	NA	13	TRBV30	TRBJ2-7	CAWRRDISYEQYF	TGTGCCTGGAGGAGGGACATTTCCTACGAGCAGTACTTC